This T cell receptor beta chain was sequenced for a study of cytomegalovirus exposure and HLA in healthy donors. Notes on the study in general: V- and J-gene trimming in TCR beta was tied to a missense DCLRE1C variant by an analysis performed later. As a later analysis showed, several of the most significant clusters appeared to be linked to common viral pathogens. Per a prior analysis, the majority of TCR beta V segments were productive roughly 90% or roughly 30% of the time. The investigators catalogued 150 to 200 TCR beta chains as cytomegalovirus-associated.

A note on this clone: Its target is unknown.

This CDR3 is 15 amino acids long. V lost 6 bases and J lost 5; bases outside the gene matches: 8. In germline, CDR1 is LGHNT, CDR2 FRNRAP. The PCR contained 60 Vbeta and 13 Jbeta primers. Measured with immunoSEQ multiplex PCR; TCRdb has only the in-frame clones, and not every one. The sample lists 140,000 or so clones, about four fifths occurring once. This TCR derives from a middle-aged man in good health and CMV-seronegative. The chain links TRBV12-5 to TRBJ1-5, with 9 bases that match TRBD1. The sample taken for sequencing was PBMCs. The CDR3 sequence is CASGWDREFHQPQHF. DNA of the CDR3: TGTGCTAGTGGCTGGGACAGGGAATTTCATCAGCCCCAGCATTTT.